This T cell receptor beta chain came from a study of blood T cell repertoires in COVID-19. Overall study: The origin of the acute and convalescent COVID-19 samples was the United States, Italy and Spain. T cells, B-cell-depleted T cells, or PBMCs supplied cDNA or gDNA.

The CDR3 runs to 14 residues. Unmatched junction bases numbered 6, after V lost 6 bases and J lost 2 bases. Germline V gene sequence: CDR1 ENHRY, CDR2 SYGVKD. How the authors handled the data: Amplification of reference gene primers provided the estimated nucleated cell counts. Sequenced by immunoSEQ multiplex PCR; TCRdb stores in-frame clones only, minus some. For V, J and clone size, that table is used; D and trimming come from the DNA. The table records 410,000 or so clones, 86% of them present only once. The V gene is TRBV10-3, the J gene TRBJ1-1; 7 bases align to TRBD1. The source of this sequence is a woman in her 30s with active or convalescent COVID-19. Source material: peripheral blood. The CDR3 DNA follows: TGTGCCATCAGAGGGACAGATTTTAACACTGAAGCTTTCTTT. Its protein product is CAIRGTDFNTEAFF.